This TCR beta chain was profiled in a study of T-cell reconstitution after alpha-beta-depleted transplantation in children. There are a few counts of this clonotype. Unique molecular identifiers were used to barcode this TCRbeta library. TCRdb passed the PCR reads through MiXCR, listing each CDR3 protein once. The data hold just under 550,000 distinct CDR3 sequences, with 18% observed a single time. J gave up 11 bases and V 5 bases, and 10 bases lay outside the gene matches. The germline V gene encodes CDR1 MNHEY and CDR2 SMNVEV (reference sequence). The CDR3 consists of 13 residues. The receptor was derived from a human donor who donated a stem cell graft to a child with acute lymphoblastic leukemia. The chain has TRBV27 and TRBJ1-1; 8 positions match TRBD1. The material was PBMCs from the stem cell graft donor, obtained from the stem cell graft. CDR3 bases: TGTGCCAGCAGTCCCCGGACAGGGTATGGCGCTTTCTTT. Its translation is CASSPRTGYGAFF.